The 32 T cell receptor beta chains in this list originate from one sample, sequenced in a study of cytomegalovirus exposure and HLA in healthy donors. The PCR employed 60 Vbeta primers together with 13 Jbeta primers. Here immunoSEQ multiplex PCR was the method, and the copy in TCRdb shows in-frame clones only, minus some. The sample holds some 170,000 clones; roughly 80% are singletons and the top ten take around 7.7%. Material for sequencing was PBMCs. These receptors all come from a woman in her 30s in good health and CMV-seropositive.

For the CDR3, the DNA is TGTGCCAGCAGCTTGTCGTCTGAAGCTTTCTTT. Its protein is CASSLSSEAFF. The chain couples TRBV7-8 to TRBJ1-1; no definite D call. Germline V gene sequence: CDR1 SGHVS, CDR2 FQNEAQ. The germline V and J ends were trimmed by 3 bases and 6 bases, with 5 bases remaining between them. The CDR3 covers 11 residues.

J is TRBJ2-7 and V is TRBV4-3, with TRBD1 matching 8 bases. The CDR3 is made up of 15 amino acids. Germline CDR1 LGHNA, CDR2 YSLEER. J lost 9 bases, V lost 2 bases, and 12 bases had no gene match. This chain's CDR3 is CASSQYPDRGNGQYF. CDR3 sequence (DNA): TGCGCCAGCAGCCAATATCCCGACAGGGGCAACGGGCAGTACTTC.

DNA for the CDR3: TGTGCCACCAGCAGGAGTCACAGCGGGGGGGCCTTGGAGACCCAGTACTTC. This sequence encodes CATSRSHSGGALETQYF. This chain connects TRBV15 to TRBJ2-5; 10 positions agree with TRBD2. Germline CDR1 and CDR2: LNHNV and YYDKDF (reference sequence). The length of the CDR3 is 17 residues. J was trimmed by 5 bases and V by 3 bases; bases with no gene match: 12.

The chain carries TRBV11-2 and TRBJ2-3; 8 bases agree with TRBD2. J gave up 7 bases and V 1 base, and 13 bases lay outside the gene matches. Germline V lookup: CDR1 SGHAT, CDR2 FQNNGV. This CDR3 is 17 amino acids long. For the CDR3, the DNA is TGTGCCAGCAGCTTAGTTAGGTCGGGGGGGGCTTCTTATACGCAGTATTTT. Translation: CASSLVRSGGASYTQYF.

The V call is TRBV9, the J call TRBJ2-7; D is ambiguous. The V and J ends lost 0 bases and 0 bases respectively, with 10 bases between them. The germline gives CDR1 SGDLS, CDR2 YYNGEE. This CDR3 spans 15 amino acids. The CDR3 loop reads CASSVATGSSYEQYF. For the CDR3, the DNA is TGTGCCAGCAGCGTAGCTACTGGTAGCTCCTACGAGCAGTACTTC. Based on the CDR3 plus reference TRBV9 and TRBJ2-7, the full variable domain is DSGVTQTPKHLITATGQRVTLRCSPRSGDLSVYWYQQSLDQGLQFLIQYYNGEERAKGNILERFSAQQFPDLHSELNLSSLELGDSALYFCASSVATGSSYEQYFGPGTRLTVT.

CDR3 sequence (DNA): TGTGCCAGCAGTAACCGGGACTTGGCCTACGAGCAGTACTTC. Residues: CASSNRDLAYEQYF. The chain carries TRBV27 and TRBJ2-7, with D maybe TRBD2 (6 bases). Germline CDR1 and CDR2: MNHEY and SMNVEV (reference sequence). With 5 bases removed from V and 2 bases from J, the gap between germline ends came to 13 bases. This CDR3 is 14 amino acids long.

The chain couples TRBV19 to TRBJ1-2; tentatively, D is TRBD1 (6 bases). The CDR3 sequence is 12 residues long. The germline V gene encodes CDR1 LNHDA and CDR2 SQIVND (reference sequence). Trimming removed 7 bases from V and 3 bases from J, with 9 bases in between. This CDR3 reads CASKKGDYGYTF. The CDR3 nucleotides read TGTGCCAGTAAGAAGGGGGACTATGGCTACACCTTC. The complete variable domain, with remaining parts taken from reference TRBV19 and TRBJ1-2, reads DGGITQSPKYLFRKEGQNVTLSCEQNLNHDAMYWYRQDPGQGLRLIYYSQIVNDFQKGDIAEGYSVSREKKESFPLTVTSAQKNPTAFYLCASKKGDYGYTFGSGTRLTVV.

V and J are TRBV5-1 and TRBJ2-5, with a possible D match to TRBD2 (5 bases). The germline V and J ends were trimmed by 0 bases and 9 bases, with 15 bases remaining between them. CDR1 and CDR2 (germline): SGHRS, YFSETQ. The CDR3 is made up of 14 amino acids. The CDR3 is CASSLGPMEEAQYF. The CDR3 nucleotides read TGCGCCAGCAGCTTGGGACCCATGGAGGAGGCCCAGTACTTC.

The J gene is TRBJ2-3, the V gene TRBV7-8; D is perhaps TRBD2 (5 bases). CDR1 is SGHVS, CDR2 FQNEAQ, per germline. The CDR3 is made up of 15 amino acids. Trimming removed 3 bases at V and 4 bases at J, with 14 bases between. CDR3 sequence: CASSFEGPLSDTQYF. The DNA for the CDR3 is TGTGCCAGCAGCTTTGAGGGCCCGCTCTCAGATACGCAGTATTTT.

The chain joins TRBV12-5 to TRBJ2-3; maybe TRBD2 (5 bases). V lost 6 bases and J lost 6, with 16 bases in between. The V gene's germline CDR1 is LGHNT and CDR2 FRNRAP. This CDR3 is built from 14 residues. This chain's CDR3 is CASGPAGQSDTQYF. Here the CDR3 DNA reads TGTGCTAGTGGCCCTGCGGGCCAATCGGATACGCAGTATTTT.

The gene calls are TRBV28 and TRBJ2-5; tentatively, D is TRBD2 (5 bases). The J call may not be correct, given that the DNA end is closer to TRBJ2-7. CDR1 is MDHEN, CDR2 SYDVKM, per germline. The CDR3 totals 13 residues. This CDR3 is CASGRGSSYEQYF. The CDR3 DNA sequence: TGTGCCAGCGGGAGAGGGAGCTCCTACGAGCAGTACTTC.

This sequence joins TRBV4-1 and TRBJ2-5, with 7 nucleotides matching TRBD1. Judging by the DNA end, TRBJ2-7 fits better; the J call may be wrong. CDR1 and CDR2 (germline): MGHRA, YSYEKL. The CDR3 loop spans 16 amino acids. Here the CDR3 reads CASSQDRPKGAGEQYF. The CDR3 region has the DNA TGCGCCAGCAGCCAAGATAGGCCCAAGGGGGCGGGCGAGCAGTACTTC.

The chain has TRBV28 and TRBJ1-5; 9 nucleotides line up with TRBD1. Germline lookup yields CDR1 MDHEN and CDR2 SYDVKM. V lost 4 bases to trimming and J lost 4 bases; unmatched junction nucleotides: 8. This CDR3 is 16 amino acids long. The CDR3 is CASSSLLDRGNQPQHF. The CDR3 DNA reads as TGTGCCAGCAGTTCCCTACTGGACAGGGGTAATCAGCCCCAGCATTTT. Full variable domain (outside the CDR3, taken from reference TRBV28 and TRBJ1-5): DVKVTQSSRYLVKRTGEKVFLECVQDMDHENMFWYRQDPGLGLRLIYFSYDVKMKEKGDIPEGYSVSREKKERFSLILESASTNQTSMYLCASSSLLDRGNQPQHFGDGTRLSIL.

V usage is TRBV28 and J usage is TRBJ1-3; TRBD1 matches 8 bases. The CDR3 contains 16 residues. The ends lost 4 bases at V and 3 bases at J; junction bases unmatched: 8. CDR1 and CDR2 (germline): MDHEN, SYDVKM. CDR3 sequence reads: CASSSRTGSGGNTIYF. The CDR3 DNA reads TGTGCCAGCAGTTCCCGGACAGGGTCGGGTGGAAACACCATATATTTT.

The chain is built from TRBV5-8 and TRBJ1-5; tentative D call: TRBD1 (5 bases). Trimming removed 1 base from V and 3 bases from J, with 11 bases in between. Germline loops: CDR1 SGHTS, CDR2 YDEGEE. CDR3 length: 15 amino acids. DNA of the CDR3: TGTGCCAGCAGCTTGTTGCCAGGGAACAATCAGCCCCAGCATTTT. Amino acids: CASSLLPGNNQPQHF.

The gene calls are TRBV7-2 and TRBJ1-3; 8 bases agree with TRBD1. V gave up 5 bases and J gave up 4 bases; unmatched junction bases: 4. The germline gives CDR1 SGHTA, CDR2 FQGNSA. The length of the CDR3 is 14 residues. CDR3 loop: CASSRGDRGNTIYF. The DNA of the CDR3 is TGTGCCAGCAGCCGCGGGGACAGGGGAAACACCATATATTTT. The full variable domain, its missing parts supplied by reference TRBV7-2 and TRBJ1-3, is GAGVSQSPSNKVTEKGKDVELRCDPISGHTALYWYRQSLGQGLEFLIYFQGNSAPDKSGLPSDRFSAERTGGSVSTLTIQRTQQEDSAVYLCASSRGDRGNTIYFGEGSWLTVV.

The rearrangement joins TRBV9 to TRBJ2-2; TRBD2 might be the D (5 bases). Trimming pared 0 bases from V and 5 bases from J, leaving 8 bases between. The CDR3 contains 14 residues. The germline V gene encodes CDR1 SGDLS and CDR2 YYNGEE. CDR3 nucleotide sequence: TGTGCCAGCAGCGTAGTAGGAGGAACCGGGGAGCTGTTTTTT. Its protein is CASSVVGGTGELFF.

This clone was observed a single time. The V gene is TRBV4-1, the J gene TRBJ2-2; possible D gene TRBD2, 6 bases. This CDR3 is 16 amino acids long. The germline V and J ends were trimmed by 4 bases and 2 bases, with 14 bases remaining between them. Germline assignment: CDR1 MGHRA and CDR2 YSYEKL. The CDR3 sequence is CASSLLGGTNTGELFF. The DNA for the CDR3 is TGCGCCAGCAGCCTCCTGGGGGGAACAAACACCGGGGAGCTGTTTTTT.

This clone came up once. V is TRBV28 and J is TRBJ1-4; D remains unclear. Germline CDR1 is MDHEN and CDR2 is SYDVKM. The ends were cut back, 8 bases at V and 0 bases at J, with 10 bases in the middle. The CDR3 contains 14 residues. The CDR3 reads CASGEWPTNEKLFF. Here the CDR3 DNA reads TGTGCCAGCGGGGAGTGGCCAACTAATGAAAAACTGTTTTTT.

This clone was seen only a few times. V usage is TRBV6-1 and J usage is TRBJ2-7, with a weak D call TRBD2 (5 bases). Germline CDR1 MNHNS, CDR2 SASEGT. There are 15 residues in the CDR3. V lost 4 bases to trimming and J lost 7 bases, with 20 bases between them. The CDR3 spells CASSVRGLAYVEQYF. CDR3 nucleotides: TGTGCCAGCAGTGTCCGTGGTCTAGCCTACGTGGAGCAGTACTTC.

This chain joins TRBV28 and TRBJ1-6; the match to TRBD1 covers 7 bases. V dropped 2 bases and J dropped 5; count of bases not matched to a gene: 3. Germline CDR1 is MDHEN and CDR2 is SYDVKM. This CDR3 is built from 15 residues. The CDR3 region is CASSLRDRDNSPLHF. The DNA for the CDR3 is TGTGCCAGCAGTTTAAGAGACAGGGATAATTCACCCCTCCACTTT.

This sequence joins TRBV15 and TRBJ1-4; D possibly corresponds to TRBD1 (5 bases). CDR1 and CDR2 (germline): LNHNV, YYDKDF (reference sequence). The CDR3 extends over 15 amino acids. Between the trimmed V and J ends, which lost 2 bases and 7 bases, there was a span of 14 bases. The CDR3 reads CATSRSGLRSEKLFF. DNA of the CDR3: TGTGCCACCAGCAGATCGGGACTTAGAAGTGAAAAACTGTTTTTT.

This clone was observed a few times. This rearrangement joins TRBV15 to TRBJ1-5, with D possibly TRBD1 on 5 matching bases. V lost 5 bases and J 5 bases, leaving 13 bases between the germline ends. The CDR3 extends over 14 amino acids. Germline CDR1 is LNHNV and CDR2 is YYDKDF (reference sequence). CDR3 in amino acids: CATSAGPLDQPQHF. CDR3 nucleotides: TGTGCCACCAGCGCGGGACCGCTCGATCAGCCCCAGCATTTT.

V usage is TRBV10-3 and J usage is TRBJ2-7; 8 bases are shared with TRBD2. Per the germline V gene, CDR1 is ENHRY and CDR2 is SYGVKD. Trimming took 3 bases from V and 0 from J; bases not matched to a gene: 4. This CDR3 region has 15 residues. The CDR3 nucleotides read TGTGCCATCAGTGAAAGCGGGGGAGCCTCCTACGAGCAGTACTTC. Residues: CAISESGGASYEQYF.

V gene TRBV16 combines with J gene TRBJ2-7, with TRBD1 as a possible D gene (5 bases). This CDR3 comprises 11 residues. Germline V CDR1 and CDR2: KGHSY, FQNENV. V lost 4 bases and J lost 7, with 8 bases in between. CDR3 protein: CASSPHREQYF. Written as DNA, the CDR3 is TGTGCCAGCAGCCCCCACAGGGAGCAGTACTTC.

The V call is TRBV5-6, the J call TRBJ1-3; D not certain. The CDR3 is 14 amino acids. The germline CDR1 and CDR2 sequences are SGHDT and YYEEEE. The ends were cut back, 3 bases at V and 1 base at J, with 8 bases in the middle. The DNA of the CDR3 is TGTGCCAGCAGCTCCACGAGTTCTGGAAACACCATATATTTT. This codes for CASSSTSSGNTIYF.

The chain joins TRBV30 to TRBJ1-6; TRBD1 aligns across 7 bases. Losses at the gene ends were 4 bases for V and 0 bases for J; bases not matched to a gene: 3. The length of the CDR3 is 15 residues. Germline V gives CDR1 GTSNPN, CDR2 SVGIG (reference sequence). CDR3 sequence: CAWTAGGSYNSPLHF. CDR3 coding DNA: TGTGCCTGGACCGCAGGGGGCTCCTATAATTCACCCCTCCACTTT.

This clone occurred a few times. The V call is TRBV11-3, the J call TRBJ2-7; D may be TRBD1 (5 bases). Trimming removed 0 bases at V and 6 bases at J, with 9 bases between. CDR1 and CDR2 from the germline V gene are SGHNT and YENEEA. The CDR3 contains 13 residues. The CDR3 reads CASSLDRDREQYF. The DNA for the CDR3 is TGTGCCAGCAGCTTAGACAGGGATCGCGAGCAGTACTTC.

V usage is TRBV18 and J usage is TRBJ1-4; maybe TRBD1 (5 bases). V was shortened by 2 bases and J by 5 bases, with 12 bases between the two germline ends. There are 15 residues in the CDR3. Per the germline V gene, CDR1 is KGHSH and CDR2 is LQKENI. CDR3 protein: CASSPRTLTNEKLFF. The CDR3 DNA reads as TGTGCCAGCTCACCAAGGACACTTACCAATGAAAAACTGTTTTTT.

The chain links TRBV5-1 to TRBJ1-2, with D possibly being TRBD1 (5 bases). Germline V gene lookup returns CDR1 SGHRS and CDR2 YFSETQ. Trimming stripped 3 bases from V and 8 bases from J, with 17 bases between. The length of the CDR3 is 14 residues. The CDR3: CASSSTGIGVGYTF. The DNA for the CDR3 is TGCGCCAGCAGCTCCACAGGAATAGGAGTAGGCTACACCTTC.

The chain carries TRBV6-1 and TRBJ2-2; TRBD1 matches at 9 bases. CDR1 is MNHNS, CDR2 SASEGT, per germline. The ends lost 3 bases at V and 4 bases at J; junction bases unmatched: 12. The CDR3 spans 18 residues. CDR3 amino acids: CASSDRGQGYYRTGELFF. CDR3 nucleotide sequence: TGTGCCAGCAGTGACCGGGGACAGGGTTATTATCGCACCGGGGAGCTGTTTTTT.

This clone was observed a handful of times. CDR3: CASSLDLRGGSYEQYF. DNA for the CDR3: TGCGCCAGCAGCTTGGACCTGCGGGGGGGCTCCTACGAGCAGTACTTC. V gene TRBV5-1 combines with J gene TRBJ2-7; 9 bases fit TRBD2. Germline V CDR1 and CDR2: SGHRS, YFSETQ. V lost 0 bases to trimming and J lost 0 bases; unmatched junction nucleotides: 4. This CDR3 region has 16 residues.